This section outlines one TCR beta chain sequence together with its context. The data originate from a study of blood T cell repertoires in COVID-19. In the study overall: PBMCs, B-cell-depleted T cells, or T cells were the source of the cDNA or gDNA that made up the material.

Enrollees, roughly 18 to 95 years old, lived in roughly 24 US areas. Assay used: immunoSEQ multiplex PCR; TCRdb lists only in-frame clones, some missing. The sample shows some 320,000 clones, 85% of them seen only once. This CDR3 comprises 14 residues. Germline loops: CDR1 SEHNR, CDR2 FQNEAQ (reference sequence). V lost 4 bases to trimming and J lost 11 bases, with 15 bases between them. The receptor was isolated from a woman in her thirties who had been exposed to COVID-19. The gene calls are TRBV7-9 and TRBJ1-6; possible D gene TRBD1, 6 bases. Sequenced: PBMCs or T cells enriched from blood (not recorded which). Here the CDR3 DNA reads TGTGCCAGCAGCTCTGAAGACAGGAGGACACCCCTCCACTTT. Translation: CASSSEDRRTPLHF.